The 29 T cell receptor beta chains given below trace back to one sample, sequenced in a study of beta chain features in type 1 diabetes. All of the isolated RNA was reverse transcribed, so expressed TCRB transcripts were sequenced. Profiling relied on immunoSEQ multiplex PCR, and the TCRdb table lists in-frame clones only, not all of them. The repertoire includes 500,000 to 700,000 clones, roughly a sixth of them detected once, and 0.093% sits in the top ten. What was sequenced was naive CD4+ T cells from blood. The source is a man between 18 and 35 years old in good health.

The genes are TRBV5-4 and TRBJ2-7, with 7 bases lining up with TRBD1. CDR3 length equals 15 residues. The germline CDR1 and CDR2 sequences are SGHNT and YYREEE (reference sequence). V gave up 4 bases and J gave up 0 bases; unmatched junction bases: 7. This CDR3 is CASSGTDRSSYEQYF. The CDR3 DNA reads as TGTGCCAGCAGCGGGACAGACCGAAGCTCCTACGAGCAGTACTTC.

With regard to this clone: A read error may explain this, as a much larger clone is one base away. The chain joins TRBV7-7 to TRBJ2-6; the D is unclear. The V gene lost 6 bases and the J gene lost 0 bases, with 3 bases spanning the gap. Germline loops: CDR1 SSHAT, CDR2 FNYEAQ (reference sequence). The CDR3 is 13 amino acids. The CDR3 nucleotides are TGTGCCAGCAGGCTCTCTGGGGCCAACGTCCTGACTTTC. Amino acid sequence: CASRLSGANVLTF.

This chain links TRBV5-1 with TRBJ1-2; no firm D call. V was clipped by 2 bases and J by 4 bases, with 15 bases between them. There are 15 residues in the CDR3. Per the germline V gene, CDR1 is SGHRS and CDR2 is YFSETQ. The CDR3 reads CASSFLSAAGYGYTF. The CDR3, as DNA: TGCGCCAGCAGCTTTCTATCTGCAGCCGGCTATGGCTACACCTTC.

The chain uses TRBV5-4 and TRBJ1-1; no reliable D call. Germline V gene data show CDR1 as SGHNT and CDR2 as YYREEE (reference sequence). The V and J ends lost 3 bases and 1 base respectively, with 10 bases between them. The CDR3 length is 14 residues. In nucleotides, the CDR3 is TGTGCCAGCAGCTCCCCGGCAGCGAACACTGAAGCTTTCTTT. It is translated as CASSSPAANTEAFF.

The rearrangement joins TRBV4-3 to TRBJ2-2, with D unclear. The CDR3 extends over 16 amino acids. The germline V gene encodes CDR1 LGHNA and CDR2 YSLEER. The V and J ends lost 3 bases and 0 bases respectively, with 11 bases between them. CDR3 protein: CASSHSPSPNTGELFF. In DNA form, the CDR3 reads TGCGCCAGCAGCCACTCACCTTCCCCGAACACCGGGGAGCTGTTTTTT.

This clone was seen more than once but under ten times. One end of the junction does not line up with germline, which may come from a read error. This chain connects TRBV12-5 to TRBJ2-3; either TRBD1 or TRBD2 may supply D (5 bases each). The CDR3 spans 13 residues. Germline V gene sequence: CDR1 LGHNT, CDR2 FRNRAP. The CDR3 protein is CASGLGVSDTQYF. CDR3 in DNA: TGTGCTAGTGGGTTGGGGGTTTCAGATACGCAGTATTTT.

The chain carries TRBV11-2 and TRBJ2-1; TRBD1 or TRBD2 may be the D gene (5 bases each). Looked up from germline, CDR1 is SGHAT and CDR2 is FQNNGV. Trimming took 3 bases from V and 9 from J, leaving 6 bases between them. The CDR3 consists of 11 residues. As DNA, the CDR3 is TGTGCCAGCAGCTTGGGGGTTGAGCAGTTCTTC. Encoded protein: CASSLGVEQFF.

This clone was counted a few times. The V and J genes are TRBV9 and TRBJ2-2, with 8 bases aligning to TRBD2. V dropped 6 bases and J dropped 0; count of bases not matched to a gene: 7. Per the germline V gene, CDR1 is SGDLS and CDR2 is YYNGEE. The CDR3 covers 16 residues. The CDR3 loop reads CASTQRETANTGELFF. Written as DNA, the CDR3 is TGTGCCAGCACCCAGCGGGAGACCGCGAACACCGGGGAGCTGTTTTTT.

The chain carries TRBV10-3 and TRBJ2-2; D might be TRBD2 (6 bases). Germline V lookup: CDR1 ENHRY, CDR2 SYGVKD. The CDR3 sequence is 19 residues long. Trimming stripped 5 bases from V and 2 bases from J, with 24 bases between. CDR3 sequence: CAISLVNPLAVLNTGELFF. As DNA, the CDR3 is TGTGCCATCAGTTTGGTAAATCCCTTAGCGGTCCTTAACACCGGGGAGCTGTTTTTT.

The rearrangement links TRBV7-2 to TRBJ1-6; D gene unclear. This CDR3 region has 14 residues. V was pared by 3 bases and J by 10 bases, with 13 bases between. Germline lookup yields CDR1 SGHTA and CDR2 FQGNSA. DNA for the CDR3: TGTGCCAGCAGCTTCGAGGGTCGAAGCTCACCCCTCCACTTT. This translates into CASSFEGRSSPLHF.

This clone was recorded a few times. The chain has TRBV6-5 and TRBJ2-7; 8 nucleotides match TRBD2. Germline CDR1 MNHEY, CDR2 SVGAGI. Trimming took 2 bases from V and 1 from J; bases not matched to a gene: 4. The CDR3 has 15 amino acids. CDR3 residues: CASSYGASGSYEQYF. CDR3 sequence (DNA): TGTGCCAGCAGTTACGGTGCTAGCGGGTCCTACGAGCAGTACTTC.

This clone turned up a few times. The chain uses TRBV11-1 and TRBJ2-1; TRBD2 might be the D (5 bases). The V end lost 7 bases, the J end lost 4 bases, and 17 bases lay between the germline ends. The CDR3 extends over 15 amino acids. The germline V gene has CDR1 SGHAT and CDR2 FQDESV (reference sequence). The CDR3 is CASISTPGDYNEQFF. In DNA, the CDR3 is TGTGCCAGCATTTCCACCCCCGGGGATTACAATGAGCAGTTCTTC.

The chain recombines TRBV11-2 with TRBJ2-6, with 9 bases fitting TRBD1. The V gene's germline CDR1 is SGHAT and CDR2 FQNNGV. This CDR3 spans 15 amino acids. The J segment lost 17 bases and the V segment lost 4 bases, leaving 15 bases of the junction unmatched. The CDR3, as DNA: TGTGCCAGCAGCTCCCCGAGGGGGACAGGGTCATTGGTGACTTTC. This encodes CASSSPRGTGSLVTF.

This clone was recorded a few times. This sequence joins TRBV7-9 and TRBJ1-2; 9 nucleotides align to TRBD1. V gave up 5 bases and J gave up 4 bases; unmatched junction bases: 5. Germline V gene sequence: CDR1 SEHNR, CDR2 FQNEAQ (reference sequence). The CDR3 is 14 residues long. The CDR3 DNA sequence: TGTGCCAGCAGCCCTGGGACAGGGACCTATGGCTACACCTTC. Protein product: CASSPGTGTYGYTF.

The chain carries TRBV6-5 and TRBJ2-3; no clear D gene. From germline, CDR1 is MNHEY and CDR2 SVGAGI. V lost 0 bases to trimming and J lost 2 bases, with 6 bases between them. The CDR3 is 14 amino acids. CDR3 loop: CASSYSKITDTQYF. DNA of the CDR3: TGTGCCAGCAGTTACTCGAAAATCACAGATACGCAGTATTTT.

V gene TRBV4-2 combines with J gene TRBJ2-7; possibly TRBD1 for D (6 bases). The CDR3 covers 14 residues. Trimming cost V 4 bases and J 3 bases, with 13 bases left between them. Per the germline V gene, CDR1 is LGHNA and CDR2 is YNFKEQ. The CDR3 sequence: CASSPRQAFYEQYF. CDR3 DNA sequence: TGTGCCAGCAGCCCCAGACAGGCCTTCTACGAGCAGTACTTC.

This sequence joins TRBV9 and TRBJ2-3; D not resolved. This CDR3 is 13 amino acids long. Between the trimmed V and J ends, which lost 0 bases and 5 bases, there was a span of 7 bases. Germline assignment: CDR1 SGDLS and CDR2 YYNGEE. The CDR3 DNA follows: TGTGCCAGCAGCGTAGATCCAGGAGATACGCAGTATTTT. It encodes CASSVDPGDTQYF.

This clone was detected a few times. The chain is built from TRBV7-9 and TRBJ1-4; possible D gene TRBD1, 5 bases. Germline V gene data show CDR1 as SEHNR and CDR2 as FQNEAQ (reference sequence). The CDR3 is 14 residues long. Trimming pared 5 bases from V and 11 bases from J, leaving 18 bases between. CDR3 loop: CASSTRGGRGKLFF. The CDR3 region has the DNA TGTGCCAGCAGCACCCGTGGGGGGAGAGGGAAACTGTTTTTT.

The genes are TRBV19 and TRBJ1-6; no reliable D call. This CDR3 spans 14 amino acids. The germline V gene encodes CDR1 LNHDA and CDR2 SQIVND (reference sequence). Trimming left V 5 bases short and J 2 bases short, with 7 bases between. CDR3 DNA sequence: TGTGCCAGTAGTCTCGCCACCTATAATTCACCCCTCCACTTT. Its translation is CASSLATYNSPLHF.

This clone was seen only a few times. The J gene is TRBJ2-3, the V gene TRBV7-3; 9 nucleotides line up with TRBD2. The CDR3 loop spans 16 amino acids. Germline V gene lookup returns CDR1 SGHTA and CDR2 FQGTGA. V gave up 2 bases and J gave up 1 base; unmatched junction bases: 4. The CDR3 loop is CASSLGPSGGTDTQYF. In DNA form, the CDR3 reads TGTGCCAGCAGCTTAGGCCCTAGCGGGGGCACAGATACGCAGTATTTT.

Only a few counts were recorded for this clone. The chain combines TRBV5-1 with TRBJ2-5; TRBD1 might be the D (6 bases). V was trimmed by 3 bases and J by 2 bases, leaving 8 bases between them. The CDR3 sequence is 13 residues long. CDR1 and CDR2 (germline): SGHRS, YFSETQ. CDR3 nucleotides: TGCGCCAGCAGCTCGACAGGACAAGAGACCCAGTACTTC. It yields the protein CASSSTGQETQYF.

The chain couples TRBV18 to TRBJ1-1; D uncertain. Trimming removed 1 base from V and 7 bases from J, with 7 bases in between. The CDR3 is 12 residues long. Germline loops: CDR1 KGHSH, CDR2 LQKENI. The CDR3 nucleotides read TGTGCCAGCTCACCACGGCAGTATGAAGCTTTCTTT. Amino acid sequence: CASSPRQYEAFF. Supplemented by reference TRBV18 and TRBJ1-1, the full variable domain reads NAGVMQNPRHLVRRRGQEARLRCSPMKGHSHVYWYRQLPEEGLKFMVYLQKENIIDESGMPKERFSAEFPKEGPSILRIQQVVRGDSAAYFCASSPRQYEAFFGQGTRLTVV.

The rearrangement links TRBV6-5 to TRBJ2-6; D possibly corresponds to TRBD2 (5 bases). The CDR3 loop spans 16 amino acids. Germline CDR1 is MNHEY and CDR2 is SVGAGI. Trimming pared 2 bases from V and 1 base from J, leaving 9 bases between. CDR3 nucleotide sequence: TGTGCCAGCAGTTACCCCCGGGGATCTGGGGCCAACGTCCTGACTTTC. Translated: CASSYPRGSGANVLTF.

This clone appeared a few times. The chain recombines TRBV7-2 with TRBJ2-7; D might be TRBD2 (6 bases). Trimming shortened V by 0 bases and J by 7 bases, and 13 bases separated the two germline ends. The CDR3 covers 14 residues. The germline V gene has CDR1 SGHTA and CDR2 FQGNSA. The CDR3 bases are TGTGCCAGCAGCTTAGCCGTTGGGGGGAAGGAGCAGTACTTC. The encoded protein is CASSLAVGGKEQYF.

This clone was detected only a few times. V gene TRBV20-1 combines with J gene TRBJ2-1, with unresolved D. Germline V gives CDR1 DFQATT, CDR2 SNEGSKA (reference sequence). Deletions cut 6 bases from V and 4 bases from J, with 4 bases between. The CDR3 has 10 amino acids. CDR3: CSAPYNEQFF. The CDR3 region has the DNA TGCAGTGCGCCGTACAATGAGCAGTTCTTC.

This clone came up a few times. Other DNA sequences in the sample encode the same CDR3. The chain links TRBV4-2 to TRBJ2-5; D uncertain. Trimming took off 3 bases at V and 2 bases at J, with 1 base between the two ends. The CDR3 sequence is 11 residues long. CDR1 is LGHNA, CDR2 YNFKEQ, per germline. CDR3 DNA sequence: TGTGCCAGCAGCCAGCAAGAGACCCAGTACTTC. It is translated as CASSQQETQYF.

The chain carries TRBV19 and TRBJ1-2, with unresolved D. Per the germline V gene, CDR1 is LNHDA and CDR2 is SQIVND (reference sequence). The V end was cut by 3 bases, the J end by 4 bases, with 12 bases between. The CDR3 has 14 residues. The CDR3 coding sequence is TGTGCCAGTAGTATCCCCCCGGCGTCCTATGGCTACACCTTC. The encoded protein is CASSIPPASYGYTF.

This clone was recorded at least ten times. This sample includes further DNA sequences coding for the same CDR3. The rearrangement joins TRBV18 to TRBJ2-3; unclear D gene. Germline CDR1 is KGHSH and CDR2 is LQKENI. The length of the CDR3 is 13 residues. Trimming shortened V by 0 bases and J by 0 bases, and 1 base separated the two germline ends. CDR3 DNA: TGTGCCAGCTCACCACCGAGCACAGATACGCAGTATTTT. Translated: CASSPPSTDTQYF.

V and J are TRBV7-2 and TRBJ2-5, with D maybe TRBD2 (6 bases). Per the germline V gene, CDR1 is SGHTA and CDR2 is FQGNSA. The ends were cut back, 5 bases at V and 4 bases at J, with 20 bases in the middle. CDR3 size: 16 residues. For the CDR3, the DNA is TGTGCCAGCAGCCGCCCCGGGACTTTGGCATCAGAGACCCAGTACTTC. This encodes CASSRPGTLASETQYF. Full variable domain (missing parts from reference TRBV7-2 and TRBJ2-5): GAGVSQSPSNKVTEKGKDVELRCDPISGHTALYWYRQSLGQGLEFLIYFQGNSAPDKSGLPSDRFSAERTGGSVSTLTIQRTQQEDSAVYLCASSRPGTLASETQYFGPGTRLLVL.